This T cell receptor (beta chain) was captured by sequencing in a study of T cells in Graves' hyperthyroidism and ophthalmopathy. The overall study: Prior to any treatment, at the point of initial diagnosis, peripheral blood was collected.

This clonotype was seen ten or more times. Germline V lookup: CDR1 SQVTM, CDR2 ANQGSEA. This CDR3 is built from 14 residues. Trimming shortened V by 0 bases and J by 6 bases, and 14 bases separated the two germline ends. The CDR3 regions of TCR beta were amplified from RNA transcripts. An initial round of RT-PCR targeting the TCR CDR3 relied on the HTBI primer set. TCRdb itself ran the multiplex PCR reads through MiXCR, one entry per CDR3 protein. The sample lists 750,000 to 950,000 distinct CDR3 sequences; over 35% were seen once. V gene TRBV29-1 combines with J gene TRBJ1-1; no definite D call. Sequencing used blood. The TCR sequence derives from a young man with Graves' hyperthyroidism. CDR3 sequence: CSVEDAGVLAEAFF. In nucleotides, the CDR3 is TGCAGCGTTGAAGATGCCGGGGTTCTCGCTGAAGCTTTCTTT.